The clone carrying this T cell receptor (beta chain) was seen a single time. What it recognizes is unknown. There are 12 residues in the CDR3. The V end was cut by 1 base, the J end by 6 bases, with 7 bases between. Per germline, CDR1 DFQATT and CDR2 SNEGSKA (reference sequence). This entry comes from a study of T cells after yellow fever vaccination. Study details: Fractions of low cell number were prepared using SMART-Seq v4 Ultra Low Input.

Study-wide results and limits: From the bulk population, abundant clonotypes could contaminate and appear within FACS-sorted repertoires. Clones from primary vaccination mostly reappeared after the booster (around 96% CD4, roughly 87% CD8). It was the secondary response that reached its peak faster, day 5 versus 15, but it was weaker.

TCRdb itself ran the 5' RACE reads through MiXCR, one entry per CDR3 protein. Of roughly 500,000 distinct CDR3 sequences listed, 15% to 20% are singletons. This sequence originates from a man aged 25 to 45 who received the YFV17D yellow fever vaccine. The chain uses TRBV20-1 and TRBJ2-1; D unclear. Material: PBMCs, obtained 15 days after the yellow fever booster vaccination. Here the CDR3 DNA reads TGCAGTGCTAGAGTTAATTCCAATGAGCAGTTCTTC. Amino acids: CSARVNSNEQFF.